Listed below are T cell receptor beta chains from one sample, sequenced in a study of control samples from healthy donors and cancer patients. Libraries were prepared by immunoSEQ multiplex PCR; TCRdb keeps only in-frame clonotypes and omits some of them. This table has tens of thousands of clones, about 93% appearing once. The specimen was PBMCs. The receptors stem from a woman aged 45 to 65 with head and neck cancer. The CDR3 runs from the conserved cysteine through the conserved F or W. A D gene is named only where the DNA matches it firmly. A clone size is listed for some rows: how often the clone was seen (once, few, many), or a class if it is expanded.

v_call	clone_size	j_call	d_call	cdr3_aa	cdr3_nt
TRBV2	-	TRBJ1-2	TRBD1	CASSRGQGRGTNYGYTF	TGTGCCAGCAGTCGCGGACAGGGGCGGGGGACTAACTATGGCTACACCTTC
TRBV7-2	-	TRBJ2-3	-	CASSLGYPDTQYF	TGTGCCAGCAGCTTAGGTTATCCAGATACGCAGTATTTT
TRBV5-1	-	TRBJ2-5	TRBD2	CASSLAGGGRETQYF	TGCGCCAGCAGCTTGGCGGGGGGTGGTCGAGAGACCCAGTACTTC
TRBV3-1/TRBV3-2	-	TRBJ1-2	-	CASSFLWGTSDGYTF	-
TRBV11-2	-	TRBJ2-5	TRBD1	CASSPRTGQETQYF	TGTGCCAGCAGCCCCCGGACAGGACAAGAGACCCAGTACTTC
TRBV27	-	TRBJ2-3	TRBD2	CASSWVTSGGTDTQYF	TGTGCCAGCAGTTGGGTTACTAGCGGAGGCACAGATACGCAGTATTTT
TRBV11-2	-	TRBJ1-1	-	CASSLEATGNTEAFF	TGTGCCAGCAGCTTAGAGGCGACAGGGAACACTGAAGCTTTCTTT
TRBV7-2	-	TRBJ1-5	-	CASARGVIQPQHF	TGTGCCAGCGCCCGGGGGGTTATTCAGCCCCAGCATTTT
TRBV2	-	TRBJ1-2	-	CASSEGGTGYYGYTF	TGTGCCAGCAGTGAAGGGGGAACAGGGTACTATGGCTACACCTTC
TRBV28	-	TRBJ2-2	TRBD1	CASRDRNTGELFF	TGTGCCAGCCGGGACAGAAACACCGGGGAGCTGTTTTTT
TRBV7-9	-	TRBJ1-1	-	CASSLGEGGTEAFF	TGTGCCAGCAGCTTAGGGGAAGGGGGCACTGAAGCTTTCTTT
TRBV5-6	-	TRBJ2-7	-	CASSQSGAGYEQYF	TGTGCCAGCAGCCAGAGTGGGGCAGGATACGAGCAGTACTTC
TRBV4-2	-	TRBJ2-1	TRBD1	CASSQDRQGANEQFF	TGTGCCAGCAGCCAAGATCGCCAGGGGGCAAATGAGCAGTTCTTC
TRBV4-1	-	TRBJ1-2	-	CASSQDTRGYYGYTF	TGCGCCAGCAGCCAAGATACCAGGGGCTACTATGGCTACACCTTC
TRBV6-5	once	TRBJ2-1	TRBD2	CASSYLGTSGRAEQFF	TGTGCCAGCAGTTACCTCGGGACTAGCGGGAGGGCCGAGCAGTTCTTC
TRBV7-2	few	TRBJ1-1	-	CASSPIGGPANTEAFF	TGTGCCAGCAGCCCCATAGGCGGACCCGCGAACACTGAAGCTTTCTTT
TRBV30	-	TRBJ1-2	-	CAWEGVAGGYTF	TGTGCCTGGGAAGGCGTGGCGGGGGGCTACACCTTC
TRBV7-2	-	TRBJ2-5	TRBD2	CATGTSGIRQETQYF	TGTGCCACCGGGACTAGCGGGATCAGGCAAGAGACCCAGTACTTC
TRBV27	-	TRBJ2-7	TRBD1	CASSSPFGDSSSYEQYF	TGTGCCAGCAGCTCGCCGTTTGGGGACAGCAGCTCCTACGAGCAGTACTTC
TRBV28	-	TRBJ1-1	TRBD1	CASSLLEGQGNTEAFF	TGTGCCAGCAGTTTGCTTGAGGGACAGGGAAACACTGAAGCTTTCTTT
TRBV28	-	TRBJ2-5	-	CASSFRAAWETQYF	TGTGCCAGCAGTTTCAGGGCAGCTTGGGAGACCCAGTACTTC
TRBV19	-	TRBJ1-2	-	CASSIQGRDGYTF	TGTGCCAGTAGTATACAGGGAAGAGATGGCTACACCTTC
TRBV7-2	-	TRBJ1-2	TRBD1	CASSLEGPGGVYGYTF	TGTGCCAGCAGCTTAGAGGGACCAGGGGGAGTCTATGGCTACACCTTC
TRBV30	once	TRBJ1-1	-	CAWSVDRYTEAFF	TGTGCCTGGAGTGTTGACCGATACACTGAAGCTTTCTTT
TRBV5-8	-	TRBJ2-3	TRBD1	CASSPPLGQGADTQYF	TGTGCCAGCAGCCCACCGTTGGGACAGGGAGCAGATACGCAGTATTTT
TRBV10-3	-	TRBJ2-7	TRBD2	CATRTSGNSYEQYF	TGTGCCACTCGAACTAGCGGGAACTCCTACGAGCAGTACTTC
TRBV28	once	TRBJ2-5	-	CASSPGLGRETQYF	TGTGCCAGCAGTCCGGGACTGGGGAGAGAGACCCAGTACTTC
TRBV9	-	TRBJ1-1	TRBD1	CASSVGQLNTEAFF	TGTGCCAGCAGCGTGGGACAGCTGAACACTGAAGCTTTCTTT
TRBV28	-	TRBJ2-1	-	CASSSPRDTYNEQFF	TGTGCCAGCAGTTCCCCCCGGGACACCTACAATGAGCAGTTCTTC
TRBV19	once	TRBJ1-4	TRBD1	CASSMTWTGGSREKLFF	TGTGCCAGTAGTATGACCTGGACAGGGGGGAGTCGTGAAAAACTGTTTTTT
TRBV5-1	-	TRBJ2-6	-	CASNPRSSGANVLTF	TGCGCCAGCAATCCCAGGAGCTCTGGGGCCAACGTCCTGACTTTC
TRBV7-9	-	TRBJ1-1	-	CASSLEGGTEAFF	TGTGCCAGCAGCCTAGAGGGTGGGACTGAAGCTTTCTTT
TRBV6-6	-	TRBJ1-5	-	CASSPPGLMGQPQHF	TGTGCCAGCAGTCCCCCTGGTCTTATGGGTCAGCCCCAGCATTTT
TRBV3-1/TRBV3-2	-	TRBJ1-3	-	CASSQGGNTIYF	TGTGCCAGCAGCCAAGGTGGAAACACCATATATTTT
TRBV6-1	-	TRBJ1-5	-	CASSESNQPQHF	TGTGCCAGCAGTGAATCCAATCAGCCCCAGCATTTT
TRBV6-5	-	TRBJ1-3	-	CASSPGPSSGNTIYF	TGTGCCAGCAGTCCCGGGCCCAGCTCTGGAAACACCATATATTTT
TRBV7-2	-	TRBJ2-5	-	CASSLAADSRETQYF	TGTGCCAGCAGCTTAGCGGCAGACAGCCGAGAGACCCAGTACTTC
TRBV30	-	TRBJ2-1	TRBD2	CAWSVRLAGAGEQFF	TGTGCCTGGAGTGTACGACTAGCGGGAGCGGGTGAGCAGTTCTTC
TRBV2	-	TRBJ1-4	TRBD1	CASSYQGAGNEKLFF	TGTGCCAGCAGTTACCAGGGGGCTGGGAATGAAAAACTGTTTTTT
TRBV3-1/TRBV3-2	-	TRBJ2-7	TRBD1	CASSQDWTGVSEQYF	TGTGCCAGCAGCCAAGATTGGACAGGGGTTTCCGAGCAGTACTTC
TRBV11-3	-	TRBJ2-1	-	CASSIGVENEQFF	TGTGCCAGCAGCATCGGAGTGGAAAATGAGCAGTTCTTC